This passage covers 15 T cell receptor beta chains from one sample sequenced in a study of CD8 T cells in ankylosing spondylitis. TCRdb reprocessed the 5' RACE reads with MiXCR, giving one entry per CDR3 protein. The repertoire includes around 330,000 distinct CDR3 sequences, approximately 10% of them detected once, and roughly 9% sits in the top ten. Sequenced input: blood, either unsorted or a sorted T cell fraction (not recorded which). These receptors originate from a female donor with ankylosing spondylitis or in good health (not recorded which).

This clonotype was picked up many times. V usage is TRBV10-3 and J usage is TRBJ1-2; D is unclear. CDR3 length equals 15 residues. Trimming took off 0 bases at V and 5 bases at J, with 13 bases between the two ends. Looked up from germline, CDR1 is ENHRY and CDR2 is SYGVKD. The CDR3 DNA sequence: TGTGCCATCAGTGAGTCACCGGGGTCAGTTTATGGCTACACCTTC. Its translation: CAISESPGSVYGYTF.

The genes are TRBV20-1 and TRBJ2-5, with a weak D call TRBD1 (6 bases). The CDR3 covers 13 residues. The germline V gene encodes CDR1 DFQATT and CDR2 SNEGSKA (reference sequence). Trimming shortened V by 3 bases and J by 5 bases, and 13 bases separated the two germline ends. CDR3 nucleotides: TGCAGTGCTAGTCGGACAGTTCTGGAGACCCAGTACTTC. Protein: CSASRTVLETQYF.

Many counts were recorded for this clonotype. This sequence joins TRBV7-2 and TRBJ2-1, with D maybe TRBD1 (5 bases). This CDR3 region has 12 residues. Germline CDR1 reads SGHTA; CDR2 reads FQGNSA. V was pared by 8 bases and J by 8 bases, with 13 bases between. CDR3 protein: CASRQGLHEQFF. Here the CDR3 DNA reads TGTGCCAGCCGCCAGGGCCTCCATGAGCAGTTCTTC.

This clonotype came up a few times. This chain joins TRBV12-3 or TRBV12-4 and TRBJ2-5; no reliable D call. The CDR3 runs to 16 residues. The V and J ends lost 4 bases and 2 bases respectively, with 17 bases between them. CDR3 loop: CASSSYPNPSQETQYF. The CDR3 region has the DNA TGTGCCAGCAGTTCATATCCCAACCCTTCTCAAGAGACCCAGTACTTC.

This clonotype came up many times. The chain employs TRBV5-1 and TRBJ2-1; no reliable D call. The CDR3 is made up of 14 amino acids. The V end was cut by 0 bases, the J end by 5 bases, with 9 bases between. Germline CDR1 reads SGHRS; CDR2 reads YFSETQ. The CDR3 region has the DNA TGCGCCAGCAGCTTGGACTATCCCGACAATGAGCAGTTCTTC. As protein: CASSLDYPDNEQFF.

The CDR3 loop reads CASSPTIRQGQTQYF. The CDR3 DNA follows: TGTGCCAGCAGCCCAACCATTAGACAGGGACAGACCCAGTACTTC. V is TRBV5-5 and J is TRBJ2-5; 7 positions match TRBD1. The trim removed 4 bases at V and 6 bases at J, leaving 12 bases unmatched. The CDR3 runs to 15 residues. Looked up from germline, CDR1 is SGHKS and CDR2 is YYEKEE (reference sequence).

This clonotype was detected ten times or more. The chain links TRBV5-6 to TRBJ2-7; unclear D gene. Germline CDR1 is SGHDT and CDR2 is YYEEEE. There are 12 residues in the CDR3. V dropped 0 bases and J dropped 5 bases, with 6 bases sitting between them. Here the CDR3 DNA reads TGTGCCAGCAGCTTGGGTGCCCACGAGCAGTACTTC. Its translation is CASSLGAHEQYF.

J is TRBJ2-3 and V is TRBV30, with D tentatively TRBD1 (6 bases). CDR3 size: 13 residues. CDR1 and CDR2 from the germline V gene are GTSNPN and SVGIG (reference sequence). V lost 4 bases and J 4 bases, leaving 12 bases between the germline ends. The CDR3 is CAWTSGAADTQYF. CDR3 bases: TGTGCCTGGACCTCAGGGGCTGCAGATACGCAGTATTTT.

This clonotype has ten or more counts. J is TRBJ2-2 and V is TRBV15; the D is unclear. Germline CDR1 is LNHNV and CDR2 is YYDKDF (reference sequence). Trimming shortened V by 3 bases and J by 7 bases, and 3 bases separated the two germline ends. The CDR3 is 11 residues long. In nucleotides, the CDR3 is TGTGCCACCAGCAGTAACGGGGAGCTGTTTTTT. It is translated as CATSSNGELFF.

This clonotype was detected only a few times. The V call is TRBV20-1, the J call TRBJ2-1, with unresolved D. CDR1 is DFQATT and CDR2 is SNEGSKA in the germline V gene (reference sequence). V shed 4 bases and J shed 0 bases, with 7 bases lying between them. The CDR3 length is 13 residues. The CDR3 DNA reads as TGCAGTGCTATAAAGAGCTCCTACAATGAGCAGTTCTTC. Its protein is CSAIKSSYNEQFF.

The table lists this clonotype with many counts. The chain employs TRBV7-8 and TRBJ1-1; tentative D call: TRBD1 (5 bases). V lost 5 bases to trimming and J lost 5 bases, with 12 bases between them. Germline loops: CDR1 SGHVS, CDR2 FQNEAQ. This CDR3 has 13 residues. The CDR3 DNA reads as TGTGCCAGCAGCCATCCACAGGAGACTGAAGCTTTCTTT. Translation gives CASSHPQETEAFF.

This clonotype was seen many times. The chain carries TRBV6-5 and TRBJ1-2, with D possibly matching TRBD1 (5 bases). V shed 0 bases and J shed 0 bases, with 11 bases lying between them. CDR3 size: 16 residues. Per germline, CDR1 MNHEY and CDR2 SVGAGI. The CDR3: CASSYSSGATNYGYTF. The CDR3 DNA follows: TGTGCCAGCAGTTACTCGTCTGGGGCCACTAACTATGGCTACACCTTC.

This clonotype was picked up many times. The chain carries TRBV20-1 and TRBJ2-7; D is unclear. V lost 5 bases and J lost 0, with 14 bases in between. Germline CDR1 DFQATT, CDR2 SNEGSKA (reference sequence). CDR3 length equals 14 residues. The CDR3 here is CSADTPQSSYEQYF. The CDR3 coding sequence is TGCAGTGCTGACACCCCACAGAGCTCCTACGAGCAGTACTTC.

This clonotype appeared many times. The J gene is TRBJ2-2, the V gene TRBV14, with D unresolved. V lost 5 bases and J 6 bases, leaving 7 bases between the germline ends. The CDR3 spans 12 residues. The V gene's germline CDR1 is SGHDN and CDR2 FVKESK. In DNA form, the CDR3 reads TGTGCCAGCAGCGGTGGGGCCGGGGAGCTGTTTTTT. Translation: CASSGGAGELFF. The whole variable domain, filled in from reference TRBV14 and TRBJ2-2, reads EAGVTQFPSHSVIEKGQTVTLRCDPISGHDNLYWYRRVMGKEIKFLLHFVKESKQDESGMPNNRFLAERTGGTYSTLKVQPAELEDSGVYFCASSGGAGELFFGEGSRLTVL.

This clonotype was found many times. The CDR3 region has the DNA TGCGCCAGCAGCTTGGTAGCGGGAGTGGTAGATACGCAGTATTTT. Translated, it gives CASSLVAGVVDTQYF. The chain carries TRBV5-1 and TRBJ2-3; 9 bases map to TRBD2. This CDR3 has 15 residues. Looked up from germline, CDR1 is SGHRS and CDR2 is YFSETQ. V was pared by 0 bases and J by 5 bases, with 4 bases of the junction left unmatched.